The clone carrying this T cell receptor (beta chain) was counted a few times. What it recognizes is unknown. Unique molecular identifiers were used to barcode this TCRbeta library. TCRdb recomputed calls from the PCR reads with MiXCR, one row per CDR3 protein. The sample records hundreds of thousands of distinct CDR3 sequences, around 13% being singletons. V was pared by 9 bases and J by 4 bases, with 18 bases between. Germline V gene sequence: CDR1 LNHDA, CDR2 SQIVND (reference sequence). The CDR3 is 14 residues long. These data come from a study of T-cell reconstitution after alpha-beta-depleted transplantation in children. Study-level points and caveats: Alpha-beta T cells present about two months after transplant were reported to originate from several hundred expanded graft clones. There were some patients whose high TCRbeta diversity at day 60 came from surviving recipient T cells and thymic progenitors. T-cell counts and diversity were attributed mostly to newly produced T cells one year after transplant.

This sequence joins TRBV19 and TRBJ1-1; D possibly corresponds to TRBD1 (6 bases). The input for sequencing was PBMCs, taken before TCRalphabeta/CD19-depleted stem cell transplant. The receptor was derived from a girl aged 2 to 9 with congenital amegakaryocytic thrombocytopenia, due to receive a stem cell transplant. CDR3 loop: CASCTGTGGTEAFF. CDR3 sequence (DNA): TGTGCCAGCTGTACAGGGACTGGGGGCACTGAAGCTTTCTTT.